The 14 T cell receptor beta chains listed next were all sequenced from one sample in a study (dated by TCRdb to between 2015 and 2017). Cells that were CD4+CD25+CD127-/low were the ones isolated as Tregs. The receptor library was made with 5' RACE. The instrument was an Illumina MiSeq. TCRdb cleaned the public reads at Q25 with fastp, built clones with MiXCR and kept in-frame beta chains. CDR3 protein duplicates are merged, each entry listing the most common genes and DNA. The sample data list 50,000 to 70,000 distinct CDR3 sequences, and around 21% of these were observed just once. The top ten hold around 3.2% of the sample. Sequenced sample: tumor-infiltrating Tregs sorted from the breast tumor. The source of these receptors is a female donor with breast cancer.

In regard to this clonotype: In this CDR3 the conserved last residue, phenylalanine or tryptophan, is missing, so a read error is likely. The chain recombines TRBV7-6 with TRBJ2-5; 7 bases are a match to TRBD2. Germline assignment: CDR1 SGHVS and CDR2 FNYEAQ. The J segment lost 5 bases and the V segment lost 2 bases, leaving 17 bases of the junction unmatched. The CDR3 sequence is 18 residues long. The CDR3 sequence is CASSLSQILADGGETQYL. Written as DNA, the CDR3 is TGTGCCAGCAGCTTAAGTCAGATTCTAGCGGATGGTGGGGAGACCCAGTACCTC.

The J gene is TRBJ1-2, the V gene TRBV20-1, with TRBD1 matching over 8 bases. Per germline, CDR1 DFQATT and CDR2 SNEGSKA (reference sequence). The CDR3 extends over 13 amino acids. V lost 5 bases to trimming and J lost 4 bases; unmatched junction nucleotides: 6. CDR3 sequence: CSAWDRSSYGYTF. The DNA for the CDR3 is TGCAGTGCTTGGGACAGGAGTAGCTATGGCTACACCTTC.

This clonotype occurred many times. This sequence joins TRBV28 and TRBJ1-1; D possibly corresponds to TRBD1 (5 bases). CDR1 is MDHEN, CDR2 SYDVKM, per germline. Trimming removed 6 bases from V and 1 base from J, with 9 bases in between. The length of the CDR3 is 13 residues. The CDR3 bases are TGTGCCAGCAGCTTGAGGGGGAACACTGAAGCTTTCTTT. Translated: CASSLRGNTEAFF.

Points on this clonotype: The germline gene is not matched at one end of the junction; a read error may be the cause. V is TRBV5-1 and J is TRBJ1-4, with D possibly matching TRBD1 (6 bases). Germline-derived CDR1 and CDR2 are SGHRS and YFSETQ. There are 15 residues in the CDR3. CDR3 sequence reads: CASSDTGAIDEKLFF. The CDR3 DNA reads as TGCGCCAGCAGCGATACGGGGGCGATCGATGAAAAACTGTTCTTT.

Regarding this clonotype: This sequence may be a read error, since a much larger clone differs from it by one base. DNA for the CDR3: TGCGCCAGCAGCTTAAACTCCTACAATGAGCAGTTCTTC. Its protein product is CASSLNSYNEQFF. V and J are TRBV5-1 and TRBJ2-1; D is unresolved. The CDR3 length is 13 residues. Germline V gene data show CDR1 as SGHRS and CDR2 as YFSETQ. Deletions cut 2 bases from V and 0 bases from J, with 3 bases between. The whole variable domain, filled in from reference TRBV5-1 and TRBJ2-1, reads KAGVTQTPRYLIKTRGQQVTLSCSPISGHRSVSWYQQTPGQGLQFLFEYFSETQRNKGNFPGRFSGRQFSNSRSEMNVSTLELGDSALYLCASSLNSYNEQFFGPGTRLTVL.

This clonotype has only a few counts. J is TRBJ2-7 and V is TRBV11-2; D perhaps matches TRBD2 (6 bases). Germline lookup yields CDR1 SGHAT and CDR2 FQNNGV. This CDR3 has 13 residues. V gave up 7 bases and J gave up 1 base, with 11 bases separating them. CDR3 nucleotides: TGTGCCAGCAAGGGGACTGCATCCTACGAGCAGTACTTC. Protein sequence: CASKGTASYEQYF.

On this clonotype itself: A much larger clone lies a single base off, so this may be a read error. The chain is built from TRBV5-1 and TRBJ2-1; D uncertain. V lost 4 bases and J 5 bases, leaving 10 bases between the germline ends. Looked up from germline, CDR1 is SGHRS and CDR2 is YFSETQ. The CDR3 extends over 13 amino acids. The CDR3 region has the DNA TGCGCCAGCAGCCTAGTGGCAAACAATGAGCAGTTCTTC. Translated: CASSLVANNEQFF.

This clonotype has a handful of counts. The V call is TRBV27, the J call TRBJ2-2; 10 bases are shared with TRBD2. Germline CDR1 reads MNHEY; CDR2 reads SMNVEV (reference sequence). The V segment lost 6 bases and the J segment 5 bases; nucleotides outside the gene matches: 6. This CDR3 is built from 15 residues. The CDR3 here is CASSTLAGSTGELFF. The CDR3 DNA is TGTGCCAGCAGCACACTAGCGGGGTCGACCGGGGAGCTGTTTTTT.

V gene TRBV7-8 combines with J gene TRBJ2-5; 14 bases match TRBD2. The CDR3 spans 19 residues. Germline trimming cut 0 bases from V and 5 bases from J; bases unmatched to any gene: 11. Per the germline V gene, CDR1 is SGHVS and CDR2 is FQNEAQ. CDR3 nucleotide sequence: TGTGCCAGCAGCTTAGCGAGGGTGACTAGCGGGAGGGCCCCGGAGACCCAGTACTTC. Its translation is CASSLARVTSGRAPETQYF.

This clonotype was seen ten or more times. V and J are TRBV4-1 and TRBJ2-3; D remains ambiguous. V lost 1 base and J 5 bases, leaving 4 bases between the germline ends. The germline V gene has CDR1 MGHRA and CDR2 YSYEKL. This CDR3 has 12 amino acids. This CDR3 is CASSQVLDTQYF. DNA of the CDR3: TGCGCCAGCAGCCAAGTTTTAGATACGCAGTATTTT.

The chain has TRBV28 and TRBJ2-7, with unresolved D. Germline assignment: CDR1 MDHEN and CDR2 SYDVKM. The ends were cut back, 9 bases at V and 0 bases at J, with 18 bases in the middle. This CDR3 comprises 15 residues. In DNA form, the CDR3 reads TGTGCCAGTAGAAATCTCGGCCCCAGCTCCTACGAGCAGTACTTC. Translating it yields CASRNLGPSSYEQYF.

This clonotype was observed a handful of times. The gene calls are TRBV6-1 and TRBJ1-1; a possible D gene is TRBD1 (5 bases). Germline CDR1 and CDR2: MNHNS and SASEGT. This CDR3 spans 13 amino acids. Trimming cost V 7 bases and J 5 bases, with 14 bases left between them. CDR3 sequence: CASNRQDKTEAFF. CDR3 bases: TGTGCCAGCAACCGCCAGGACAAGACTGAAGCTTTCTTT.

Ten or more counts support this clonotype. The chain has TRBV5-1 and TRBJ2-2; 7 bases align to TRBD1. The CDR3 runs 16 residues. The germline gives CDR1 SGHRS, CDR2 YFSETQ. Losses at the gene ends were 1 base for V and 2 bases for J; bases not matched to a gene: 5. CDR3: CASSLTRTGNTGELFF. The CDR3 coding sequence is TGCGCCAGCAGCTTGACTAGGACAGGAAACACCGGGGAGCTGTTTTTT.

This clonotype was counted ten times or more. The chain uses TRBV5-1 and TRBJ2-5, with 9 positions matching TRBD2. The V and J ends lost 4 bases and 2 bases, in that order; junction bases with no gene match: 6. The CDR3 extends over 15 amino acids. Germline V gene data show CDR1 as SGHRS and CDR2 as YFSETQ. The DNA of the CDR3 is TGCGCCAGCAGCCAGTTAGCGGGAGCTCAAGAGACCCAGTACTTC. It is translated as CASSQLAGAQETQYF.